Listed here are 7 T cell receptor beta chains from one sample, sequenced in a study of blood T cell repertoires in COVID-19. Method: immunoSEQ multiplex PCR; TCRdb's copy keeps in-frame clones and lacks some. The table has 100,000 to 120,000 clones, around 86% seen once. The sample taken for sequencing was peripheral blood. These TCRs come from a man between 50 and 59 years old with acute or convalescent COVID-19.

The genes are TRBV13 and TRBJ2-1; 8 positions agree with TRBD2. Germline V CDR1 and CDR2: PRHDT, FYEKMQ (reference sequence). The CDR3 loop spans 16 amino acids. The V gene end was trimmed by 1 base and the J gene end by 4 bases; junction bases not matched to a gene: 6. The CDR3 DNA is TGTGCCAGCAGCTTAGTAGGTTCGGGGGGGTACAATGAGCAGTTCTTC. Translated, it gives CASSLVGSGGYNEQFF.

The chain uses TRBV6-5 and TRBJ2-3; D unresolved. The V gene's germline CDR1 is MNHEY and CDR2 SVGAGI. The CDR3 covers 14 residues. Between the trimmed V and J ends, which lost 0 bases and 7 bases, there was a span of 11 bases. The CDR3: CASSYSDSRHTQYF. The CDR3 coding sequence is TGTGCCAGCAGTTACTCCGACTCGAGACATACGCAGTATTTT.

The V and J genes are TRBV28 and TRBJ1-4; no clear D. The V gene's germline CDR1 is MDHEN and CDR2 SYDVKM. Trimming removed 6 bases at V and 7 bases at J, with 18 bases between. This CDR3 region has 15 residues. CDR3 protein: CASSPGAAGGEKLFF. CDR3 nucleotide sequence: TGTGCCAGCAGCCCAGGTGCAGCGGGAGGTGAAAAACTGTTTTTT.

CDR3 protein: CASRREGASMETQYF. The CDR3 DNA follows: TGTGCCAGTAGGCGAGAGGGGGCTTCAATGGAGACCCAGTACTTC. V gene TRBV19 combines with J gene TRBJ2-5; 7 nucleotides align to TRBD1. CDR1 LNHDA and CDR2 SQIVND come from the germline V gene (reference sequence). The CDR3 is 15 residues long. V trimming: 6 bases; J trimming: 5 bases; junction bases outside the gene matches: 12.

The V call is TRBV7-3, the J call TRBJ2-5; D is ambiguous. V lost 5 bases and J 5 bases, leaving 12 bases between the germline ends. The germline CDR1 and CDR2 sequences are SGHTA and FQGTGA. CDR3 size: 13 residues. The CDR3 nucleotides are TGTGCCAGCAGCCTCATCCCCGGGGAGACCCAGTACTTC. Residues: CASSLIPGETQYF.

V is TRBV30 and J is TRBJ1-5; 9 positions match TRBD1. J lost 14 bases, V lost 0 bases, and 8 bases had no gene match. The germline V gene has CDR1 GTSNPN and CDR2 SVGIG (reference sequence). CDR3 length: 13 residues. DNA for the CDR3: TGTGCCTGGAGTGTACTCCGGACAGGGGTTAAGCATTTT. Its protein product is CAWSVLRTGVKHF. The whole variable domain, remainder taken from reference TRBV30 and TRBJ1-5, is SQTIHQWPATLVQPVGSPLSLECTVEGTSNPNLYWYRQAAGRGLQLLFYSVGIGQISSEVPQNLSASRPQDRQFILSSKKLLLSDSGFYLCAWSVLRTGVKHFGDGTRLSIL.

The gene calls are TRBV19 and TRBJ1-6, with TRBD1 matching 7 bases. The CDR3 runs 15 residues. The germline CDR1 and CDR2 sequences are LNHDA and SQIVND (reference sequence). V was clipped by 7 bases and J by 3 bases; unmatched bases: 6. The CDR3 bases are TGTGCCAGTACTCGGGACAGCTACTATAATTCACCCCTCCACTTT. As protein: CASTRDSYYNSPLHF. The variable domain in full, completed from reference TRBV19 and TRBJ1-6, reads DGGITQSPKYLFRKEGQNVTLSCEQNLNHDAMYWYRQDPGQGLRLIYYSQIVNDFQKGDIAEGYSVSREKKESFPLTVTSAQKNPTAFYLCASTRDSYYNSPLHFGNGTRLTVT.